This T cell receptor (beta chain) came from a study of CD8 T cells in Susac syndrome. Study-wide background: Each patient with Susac syndrome, at the time of blood draw, was therapy-naive, on corticosteroids, or on intravenous immunoglobulin alone.

RNA, at about 0.45 to 1 ug, was reverse transcribed with random hexamers. Each CDR3 protein gets one entry after TCRdb re-called the immunoSEQ multiplex PCR reads with MiXCR. The sample includes 74,000 or so distinct CDR3 sequences, roughly 91% seen only once; the top ten take around 0.52%. CDR3 length: 15 amino acids. Germline V lookup: CDR1 LNHDA, CDR2 SQIVND (reference sequence). Trimming shortened V by 0 bases and J by 4 bases, and 7 bases separated the two germline ends. This TCR was sampled from a human donor with Susac syndrome. The chain links TRBV19 to TRBJ2-6; a weak D match, TRBD1 (6 bases). Material: CD4+ T cells from PBMCs. CDR3 in amino acids: CASSIEGAGANVLTF. CDR3 nucleotides: TGTGCCAGTAGTATAGAGGGGGCCGGGGCCAACGTCCTGACTTTC.